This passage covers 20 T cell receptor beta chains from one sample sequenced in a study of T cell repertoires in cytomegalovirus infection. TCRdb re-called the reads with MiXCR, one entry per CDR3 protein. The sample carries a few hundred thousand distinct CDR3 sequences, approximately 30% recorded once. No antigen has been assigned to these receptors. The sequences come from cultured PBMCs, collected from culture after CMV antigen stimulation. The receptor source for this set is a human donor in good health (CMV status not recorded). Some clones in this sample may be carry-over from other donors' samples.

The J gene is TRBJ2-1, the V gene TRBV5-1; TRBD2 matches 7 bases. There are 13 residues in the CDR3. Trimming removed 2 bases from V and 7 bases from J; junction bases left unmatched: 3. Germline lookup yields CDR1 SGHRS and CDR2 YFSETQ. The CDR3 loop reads CASSFAGVNEQFF. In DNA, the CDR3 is TGCGCCAGCAGCTTCGCGGGGGTGAATGAGCAGTTCTTC.

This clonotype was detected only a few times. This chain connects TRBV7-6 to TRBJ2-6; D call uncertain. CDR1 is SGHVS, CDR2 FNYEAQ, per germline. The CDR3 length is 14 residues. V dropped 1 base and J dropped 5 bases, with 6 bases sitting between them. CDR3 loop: CASSLEHRANVLTF. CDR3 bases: TGTGCCAGCAGCTTAGAGCATCGGGCCAACGTCCTGACTTTC.

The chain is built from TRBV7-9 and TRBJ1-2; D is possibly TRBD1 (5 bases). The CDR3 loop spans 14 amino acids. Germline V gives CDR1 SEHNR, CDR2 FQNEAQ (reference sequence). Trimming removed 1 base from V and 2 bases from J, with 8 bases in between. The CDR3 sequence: CASSLGQINYGYTF. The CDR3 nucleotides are TGTGCCAGCAGCTTAGGACAGATAAACTATGGCTACACCTTC.

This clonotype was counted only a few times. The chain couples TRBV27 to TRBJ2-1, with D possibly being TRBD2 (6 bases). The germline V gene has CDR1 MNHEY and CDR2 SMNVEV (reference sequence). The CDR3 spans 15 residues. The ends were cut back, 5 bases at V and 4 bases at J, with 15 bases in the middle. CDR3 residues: CASSPTGTLYNEQFF. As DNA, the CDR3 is TGTGCCAGCAGTCCGACCGGGACTCTGTACAATGAGCAGTTCTTC.

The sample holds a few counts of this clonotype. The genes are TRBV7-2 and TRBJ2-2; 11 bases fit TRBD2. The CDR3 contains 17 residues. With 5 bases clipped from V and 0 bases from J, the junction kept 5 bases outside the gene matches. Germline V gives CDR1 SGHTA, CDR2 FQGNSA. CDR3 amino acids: CASSPRGLAANTGELFF. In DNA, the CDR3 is TGTGCCAGCAGCCCAAGGGGACTAGCGGCGAACACCGGGGAGCTGTTTTTT.

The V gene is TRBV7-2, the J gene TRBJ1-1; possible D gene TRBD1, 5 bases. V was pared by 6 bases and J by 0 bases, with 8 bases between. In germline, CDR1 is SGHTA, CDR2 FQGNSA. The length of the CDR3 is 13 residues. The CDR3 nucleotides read TGTGCCAGCAGTGACAGTTTGAACACTGAAGCTTTCTTT. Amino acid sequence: CASSDSLNTEAFF.

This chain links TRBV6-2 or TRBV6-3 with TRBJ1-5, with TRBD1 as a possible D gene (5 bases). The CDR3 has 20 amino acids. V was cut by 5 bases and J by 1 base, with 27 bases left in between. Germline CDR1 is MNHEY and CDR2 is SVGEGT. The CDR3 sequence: CASSEPGTPKATLSNQPQHF. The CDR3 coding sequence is TGTGCCAGCAGTGAGCCGGGGACGCCTAAAGCGACCTTAAGCAATCAGCCCCAGCATTTT.

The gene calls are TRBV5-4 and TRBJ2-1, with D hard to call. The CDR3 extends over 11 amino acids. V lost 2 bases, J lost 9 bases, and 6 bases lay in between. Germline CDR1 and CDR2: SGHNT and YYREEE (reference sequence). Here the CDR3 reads CASSFGPEQFF. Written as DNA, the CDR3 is TGTGCCAGCAGCTTTGGCCCTGAGCAGTTCTTC.

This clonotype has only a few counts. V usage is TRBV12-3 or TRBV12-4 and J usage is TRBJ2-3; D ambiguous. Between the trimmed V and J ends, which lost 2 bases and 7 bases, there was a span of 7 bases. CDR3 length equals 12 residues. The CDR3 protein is CASSLISHTQYF. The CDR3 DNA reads TGTGCCAGCAGTTTAATCTCCCATACGCAGTATTTT.

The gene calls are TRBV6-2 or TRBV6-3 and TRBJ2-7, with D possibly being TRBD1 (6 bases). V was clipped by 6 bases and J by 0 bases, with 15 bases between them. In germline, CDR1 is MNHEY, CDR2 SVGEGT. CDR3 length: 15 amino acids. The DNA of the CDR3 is TGTGCCAGCAGGCACTCAGGGGTCCCCTCCTACGAGCAGTACTTC. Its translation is CASRHSGVPSYEQYF.

The CDR3 loop reads CASSLGSIVNYGYTF. Here the CDR3 DNA reads TGTGCCAGCAGCTTAGGTTCGATAGTAAACTATGGCTACACCTTC. The chain is built from TRBV7-4 and TRBJ1-2; D not resolved. There are 15 residues in the CDR3. Germline V gene data show CDR1 as SGHVT and CDR2 as SQSDAQ. The V end lost 1 base, the J end lost 2 bases, and 11 bases lay between the germline ends.

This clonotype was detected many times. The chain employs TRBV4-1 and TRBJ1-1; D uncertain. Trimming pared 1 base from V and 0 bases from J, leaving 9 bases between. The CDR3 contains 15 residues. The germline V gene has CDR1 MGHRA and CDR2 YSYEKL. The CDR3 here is CASSQVSTMNTEAFF. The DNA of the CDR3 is TGCGCCAGCAGCCAAGTCTCCACCATGAACACTGAAGCTTTCTTT.

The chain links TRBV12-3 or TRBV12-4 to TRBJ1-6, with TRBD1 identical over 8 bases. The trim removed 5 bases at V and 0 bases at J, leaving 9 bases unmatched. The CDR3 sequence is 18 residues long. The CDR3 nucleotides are TGTGCCAGCAGTACAAGGGACAGGTCCCACTCCTATAATTCACCCCTCCACTTT. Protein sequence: CASSTRDRSHSYNSPLHF.

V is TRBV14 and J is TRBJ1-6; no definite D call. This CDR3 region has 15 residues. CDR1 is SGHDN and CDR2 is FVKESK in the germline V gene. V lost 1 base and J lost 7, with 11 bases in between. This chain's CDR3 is CASSQGWGGNSPLHF. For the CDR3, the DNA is TGTGCCAGCAGCCAAGGTTGGGGAGGCAATTCACCCCTCCACTTT.

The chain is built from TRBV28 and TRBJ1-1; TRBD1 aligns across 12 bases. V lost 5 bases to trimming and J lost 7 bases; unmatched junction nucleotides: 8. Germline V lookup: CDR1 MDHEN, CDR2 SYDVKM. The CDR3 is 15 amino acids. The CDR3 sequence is CASSPGTGGADEAFF. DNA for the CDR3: TGTGCCAGCAGTCCAGGGACAGGGGGCGCCGATGAAGCTTTCTTT.

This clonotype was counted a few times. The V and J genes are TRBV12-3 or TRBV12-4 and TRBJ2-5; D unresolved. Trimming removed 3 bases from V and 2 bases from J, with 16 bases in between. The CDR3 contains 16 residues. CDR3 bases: TGTGCCAGCAGTTTGATCTCCACCCGGCTTCAAGAGACCCAGTACTTC. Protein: CASSLISTRLQETQYF.

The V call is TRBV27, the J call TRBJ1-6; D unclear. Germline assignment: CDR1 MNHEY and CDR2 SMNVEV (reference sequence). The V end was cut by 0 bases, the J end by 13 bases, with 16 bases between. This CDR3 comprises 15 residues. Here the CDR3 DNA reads TGTGCCAGCAGTTTATCGATGGCCCACCCCAGGCCCCTCCACTTT. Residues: CASSLSMAHPRPLHF.

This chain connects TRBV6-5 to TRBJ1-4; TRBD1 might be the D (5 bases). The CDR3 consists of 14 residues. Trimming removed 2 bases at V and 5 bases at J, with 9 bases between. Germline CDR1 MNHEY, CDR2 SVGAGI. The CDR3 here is CASSYGGRNEKLFF. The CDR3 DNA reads TGTGCCAGCAGTTACGGGGGGAGGAATGAAAAACTGTTTTTT.

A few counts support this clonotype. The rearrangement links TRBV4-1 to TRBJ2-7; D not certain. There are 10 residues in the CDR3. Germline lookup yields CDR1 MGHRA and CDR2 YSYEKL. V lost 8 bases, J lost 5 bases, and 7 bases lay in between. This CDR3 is CASSVHEQYV. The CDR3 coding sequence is TGCGCCAGCTCAGTCCACGAGCAGTACGTC.

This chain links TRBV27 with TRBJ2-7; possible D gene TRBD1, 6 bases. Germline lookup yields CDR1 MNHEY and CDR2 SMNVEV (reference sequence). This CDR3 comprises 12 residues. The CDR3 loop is CLSRGPYYEQYV. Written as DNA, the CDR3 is TGTCTAAGCAGGGGACCCTACTACGAGCAGTACGTC.